Described below is a single T cell receptor beta chain sequence and its context. Here immunoSEQ multiplex PCR was the method, and the copy in TCRdb shows in-frame clones only, minus some. Of roughly 120,000 clones in the sample, 70% to 90% are singletons; the top ten hold approximately 1.1%. This entry is derived from a study of blood T cell repertoires in COVID-19. For the study at large: The study drew acute and convalescent COVID-19 samples from the United States, Italy and Spain. PBMCs, B-cell-depleted T cells, or T cells provided the cDNA or gDNA that made up the material.

J lost 8 bases, V lost 5 bases, and 11 bases had no gene match. The CDR3 loop spans 14 amino acids. Germline CDR1 LNHDA, CDR2 SQIVND (reference sequence). The specimen was peripheral blood. This receptor was obtained from a human donor in a cohort sampled during active COVID-19. The rearrangement uses TRBV19 and TRBJ1-2; TRBD1 matches 7 bases. The CDR3 coding sequence is TGTGCCAGTAGTTTCCCAGACAGGGTGAAGGGCTACACCTTC. It translates to CASSFPDRVKGYTF.